This passage covers 14 T cell receptor beta chains from one sample sequenced in a study of PD-L1 blockade in urothelial cancer. The assay was immunoSEQ multiplex PCR, and TCRdb's table has in-frame clones only and misses some. Here the sample spans about 52,000 clones, approximately 84% being singletons. Sample: PBMCs, taken around atezolizumab (anti-PD-L1) treatment. The receptors come from a man in his forties or fifties with urothelial cancer.

The rearrangement uses TRBV10-3 and TRBJ2-1, with TRBD2 matching over 10 bases. Trimming at V came to 6 bases and at J to 8 bases, leaving 4 bases not matched to a gene. CDR3 length: 13 amino acids. Germline values: CDR1 ENHRY, CDR2 SYGVKD. Written as DNA, the CDR3 is TGTGCCATCAGCTGGACTAGCGGCTATGAGCAGTTCTTC. This codes for CAISWTSGYEQFF.

This clone was counted a few times. The V call is TRBV2, the J call TRBJ2-3, with 11 nucleotides matching TRBD2. Germline CDR1 SNHLY, CDR2 FYNNEI. CDR3 size: 12 residues. Germline trimming cut 4 bases from V and 11 bases from J; bases unmatched to any gene: 2. The chain's CDR3 is CASSGLAGGQYF. In DNA form, the CDR3 reads TGTGCCAGCAGTGGTCTAGCGGGAGGGCAGTATTTT.

This clone was seen once. The chain joins TRBV4-3 to TRBJ2-1, with 7 bases lining up with TRBD1. The CDR3 spans 20 residues. V was clipped by 0 bases and J by 7 bases; unmatched bases: 21. The germline CDR1 and CDR2 sequences are LGHNA and YSLEER. CDR3 amino acids: CASSQDETTGLGLLMNEQFF. DNA for the CDR3: TGCGCCAGCAGCCAAGATGAAACGACAGGGTTAGGATTATTAATGAATGAGCAGTTCTTC.

The genes are TRBV10-3 and TRBJ1-5; D is perhaps TRBD1 (5 bases). The CDR3 is made up of 14 amino acids. The germline CDR1 and CDR2 sequences are ENHRY and SYGVKD. V gave up 2 bases and J gave up 6 bases, with 11 bases separating them. The CDR3, as DNA: TGTGCCATCAGTGAGGCGGGGGTGGGTCAGCCCCAGCATTTT. Its protein is CAISEAGVGQPQHF.

CDR3 amino acids: CASSHRSGREKRAFF. Written as DNA, the CDR3 is TGTGCCAGCAGTCACCGCTCGGGGAGGGAAAAGAGAGCTTTCTTT. V gene TRBV27 combines with J gene TRBJ1-1; D uncertain. The CDR3 sequence is 15 residues long. Germline V gives CDR1 MNHEY, CDR2 SMNVEV (reference sequence). V was clipped by 5 bases and J by 10 bases, with 23 bases between them.

To note about this clone: A read error may produce the germline difference seen at one junction end. The V call is TRBV4-2, the J call TRBJ1-5; 7 nucleotides line up with TRBD1. Germline CDR1 and CDR2: LGHNA and YNFKEQ. This CDR3 spans 17 amino acids. The CDR3 region is CASSHVFSGQLNRPQHF. The DNA for the CDR3 is TGTGCCAGCAGCCACGTCTTCTCGGGACAGTTAAATCGGCCCCAGCATTTT.

The J gene is TRBJ2-3, the V gene TRBV9; TRBD2 matches at 7 bases. The CDR3 has 14 residues. The V segment lost 4 bases and the J segment 3 bases; nucleotides outside the gene matches: 5. Germline V CDR1 and CDR2: SGDLS, YYNGEE. The CDR3: CASSPWGGTDTQYF. In DNA form, the CDR3 reads TGTGCCAGCAGCCCCTGGGGGGGGACAGATACGCAGTATTTT.

The rearrangement links TRBV5-1 to TRBJ2-1; the D gene is possibly TRBD1 (7 bases). Trimming took 3 bases from V and 5 from J, leaving 12 bases between them. CDR1 and CDR2 from the germline V gene are SGHRS and YFSETQ. The CDR3 sequence is 14 residues long. CDR3 nucleotides: TGCGCCAGCAGCTCGGGGGACAGTAACAATGAGCAGTTCTTC. Amino acids: CASSSGDSNNEQFF. Combining the CDR3 with reference TRBV5-1 and TRBJ2-1 gives the whole variable domain KAGVTQTPRYLIKTRGQQVTLSCSPISGHRSVSWYQQTPGQGLQFLFEYFSETQRNKGNFPGRFSGRQFSNSRSEMNVSTLELGDSALYLCASSSGDSNNEQFFGPGTRLTVL.

The chain has TRBV5-4 and TRBJ2-7, with 9 bases matching TRBD1. CDR1 and CDR2 from the germline V gene are SGHNT and YYREEE (reference sequence). CDR3 length equals 11 residues. V trimming: 4 bases; J trimming: 10 bases; junction bases outside the gene matches: 3. The CDR3 loop is CASSGDRVQYF. The CDR3 DNA reads as TGTGCCAGCAGCGGGGACAGGGTTCAGTACTTC.

The CDR3 bases are TGTGCCAGCAGTTTAACCTGGACAGGGAACTATGGCTACACCTTC. It codes for CASSLTWTGNYGYTF. The chain links TRBV27 to TRBJ1-2; 8 bases match TRBD1. Germline assignment: CDR1 MNHEY and CDR2 SMNVEV (reference sequence). With 2 bases clipped from V and 2 bases from J, the junction kept 4 bases outside the gene matches. This CDR3 is 15 amino acids long.

V gene TRBV2 combines with J gene TRBJ2-3, with a possible D match to TRBD2 (6 bases). Germline V gene sequence: CDR1 SNHLY, CDR2 FYNNEI. Trimming pared 6 bases from V and 2 bases from J, leaving 12 bases between. CDR3 size: 14 residues. For the CDR3, the DNA is TGTGCCAGCAGGGGAGGTTGGGCCACAGATACGCAGTATTTT. Its protein is CASRGGWATDTQYF.

This chain links TRBV7-3 with TRBJ2-5; a possible D gene is TRBD2 (5 bases). The CDR3 runs to 15 residues. V shed 0 bases and J shed 1 base, with 9 bases lying between them. Germline V gives CDR1 SGHTA, CDR2 FQGTGA. As DNA, the CDR3 is TGTGCCAGCAGCTTAACTGCTAGCCTCCAAGAGACCCAGTACTTC. Residues: CASSLTASLQETQYF.

This chain joins TRBV5-4 and TRBJ2-2; weak D call: TRBD2 (5 bases). Looked up from germline, CDR1 is SGHNT and CDR2 is YYREEE (reference sequence). V was pared by 3 bases and J by 5 bases, with 29 bases between. The CDR3 is made up of 20 amino acids. The CDR3 nucleotides are TGTGCCAGCAGCTGCGTTATCAGAACCCCCCCAAAAGCGGAAACCGGGGAGCTGTTTTTT. Its translation is CASSCVIRTPPKAETGELFF.

This clone came up a few times. The chain employs TRBV19 and TRBJ1-1, with a possible D match to TRBD1 (6 bases). V lost 1 base to trimming and J lost 5 bases, with 8 bases between them. CDR3 length: 13 residues. The germline CDR1 and CDR2 sequences are LNHDA and SQIVND (reference sequence). The CDR3 DNA sequence: TGTGCCAGTAGTATAGCCCAGGGGACTGAAGCTTTCTTT. Its protein is CASSIAQGTEAFF.